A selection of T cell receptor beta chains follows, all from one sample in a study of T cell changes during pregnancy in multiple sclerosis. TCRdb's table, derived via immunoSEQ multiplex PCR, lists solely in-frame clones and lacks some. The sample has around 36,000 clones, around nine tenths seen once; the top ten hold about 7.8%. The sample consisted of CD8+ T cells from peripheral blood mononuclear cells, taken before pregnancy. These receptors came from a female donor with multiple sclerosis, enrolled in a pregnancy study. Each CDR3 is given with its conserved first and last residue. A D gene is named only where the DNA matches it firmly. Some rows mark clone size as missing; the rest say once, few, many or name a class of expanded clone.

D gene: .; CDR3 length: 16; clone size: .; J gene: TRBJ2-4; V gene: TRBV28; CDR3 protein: CASSPHRSGAKNIQYF; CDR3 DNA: TGTGCCAGCAGTCCTCACCGTTCGGGTGCCAAAAACATTCAGTACTTC
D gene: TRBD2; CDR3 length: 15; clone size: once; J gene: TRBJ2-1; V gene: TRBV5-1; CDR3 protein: CASSELADPYNEQFF; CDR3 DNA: TGCGCCAGCAGCGAGCTAGCGGACCCATACAATGAGCAGTTCTTC
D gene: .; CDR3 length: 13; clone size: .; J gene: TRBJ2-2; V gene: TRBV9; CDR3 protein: CASSVGGPGELFF; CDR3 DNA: TGTGCCAGCAGCGTGGGAGGACCCGGGGAGCTGTTTTTT
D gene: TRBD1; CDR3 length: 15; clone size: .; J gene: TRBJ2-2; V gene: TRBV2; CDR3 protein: CASSGTGTNTGELFF; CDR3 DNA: TGTGCCAGCAGTGGGACAGGGACGAACACCGGGGAGCTGTTTTTT
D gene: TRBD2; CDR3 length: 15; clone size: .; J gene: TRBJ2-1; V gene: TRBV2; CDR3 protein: CASSEAPSGRNEQFF; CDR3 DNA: TGTGCCAGCAGTGAAGCGCCTAGCGGGAGGAATGAGCAGTTCTTC
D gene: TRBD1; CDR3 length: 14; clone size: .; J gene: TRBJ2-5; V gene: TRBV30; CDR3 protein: CAWSGGTDQETQYF; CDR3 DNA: TGTGCCTGGAGTGGGGGGACAGACCAAGAGACCCAGTACTTC
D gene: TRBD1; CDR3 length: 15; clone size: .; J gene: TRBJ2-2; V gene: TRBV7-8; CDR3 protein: CASSARIGGPGELFF; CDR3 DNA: TGTGCCAGCAGCGCTCGTATAGGGGGCCCCGGGGAGCTGTTTTTT
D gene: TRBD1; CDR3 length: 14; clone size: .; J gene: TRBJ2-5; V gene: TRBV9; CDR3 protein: CASSVQGARETQYF; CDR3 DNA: TGTGCCAGCAGCGTACAGGGGGCGAGGGAGACCCAGTACTTC
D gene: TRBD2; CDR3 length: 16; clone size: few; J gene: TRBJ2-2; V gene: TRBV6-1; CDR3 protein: CASSERLAGAAGELFF; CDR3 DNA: TGTGCCAGCAGTGAACGACTAGCGGGAGCGGCCGGGGAGCTGTTTTTT
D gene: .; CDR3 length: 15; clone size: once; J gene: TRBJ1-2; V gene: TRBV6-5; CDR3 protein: CASSPSGGRESGYTF; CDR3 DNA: TGTGCCAGCAGCCCATCAGGTGGGAGGGAAAGTGGCTACACCTTC
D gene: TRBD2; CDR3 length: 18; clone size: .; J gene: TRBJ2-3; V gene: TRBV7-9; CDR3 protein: CASSPRTSGRDSTDTQYF; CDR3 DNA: TGTGCCAGCAGCCCCAGGACTAGCGGGAGAGACAGCACAGATACGCAGTATTTT
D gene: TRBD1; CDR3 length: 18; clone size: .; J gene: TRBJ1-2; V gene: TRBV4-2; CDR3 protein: CASSQDLWTGDRSYGYTF; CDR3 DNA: TGTGCCAGCAGCCAAGATCTGTGGACAGGAGATCGAAGCTATGGCTACACCTTC
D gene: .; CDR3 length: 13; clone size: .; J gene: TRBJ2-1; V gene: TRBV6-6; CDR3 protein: CASSSLNLNEQFF; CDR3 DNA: TGTGCCAGCAGTTCACTAAATTTGAATGAGCAGTTCTTC
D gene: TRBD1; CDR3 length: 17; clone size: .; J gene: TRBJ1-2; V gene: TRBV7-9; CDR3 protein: CASSFRTGGAESYGYTF; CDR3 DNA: TGTGCCAGCAGCTTTCGGACAGGGGGCGCGGAGTCTTATGGCTACACCTTC
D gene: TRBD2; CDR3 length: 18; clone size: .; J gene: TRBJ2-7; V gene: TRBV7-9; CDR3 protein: CASSSQTRLAGGVYEQYF; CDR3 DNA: TGTGCCAGCAGCTCCCAAACACGACTAGCGGGAGGCGTCTACGAGCAGTACTTC
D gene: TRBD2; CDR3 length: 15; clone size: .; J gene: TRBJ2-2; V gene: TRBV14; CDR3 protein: CASSPPGLGTGELFF; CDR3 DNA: TGTGCCAGCAGCCCCCCCGGACTAGGCACCGGGGAGCTGTTTTTT
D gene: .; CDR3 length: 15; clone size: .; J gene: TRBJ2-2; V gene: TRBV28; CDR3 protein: CASSPGVANTGELFF; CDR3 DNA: TGTGCCAGCAGTCCGGGAGTCGCGAACACCGGGGAGCTGTTTTTT
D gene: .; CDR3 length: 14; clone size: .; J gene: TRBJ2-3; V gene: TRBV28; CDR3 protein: CASSLSERRDTQYF; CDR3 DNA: TGTGCCAGCAGTTTATCCGAACGGAGAGATACGCAGTATTTT
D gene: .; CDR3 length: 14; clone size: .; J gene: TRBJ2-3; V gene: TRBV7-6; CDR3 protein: CASSLTGGTDTQYF; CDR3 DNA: TGTGCCAGCAGCTTAACAGGTGGTACAGATACGCAGTATTTT
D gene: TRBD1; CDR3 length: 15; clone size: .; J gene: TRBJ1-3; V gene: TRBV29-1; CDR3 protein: CSVEETGSAGNTIYF; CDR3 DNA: TGCAGCGTTGAAGAGACAGGGTCCGCTGGAAACACCATATATTTT
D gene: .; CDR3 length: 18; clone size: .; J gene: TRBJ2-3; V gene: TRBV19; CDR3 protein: CASSIAPGTLRVTDTQYF; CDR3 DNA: TGTGCCAGTAGTATAGCTCCCGGGACACTTAGAGTCACAGATACGCAGTATTTT
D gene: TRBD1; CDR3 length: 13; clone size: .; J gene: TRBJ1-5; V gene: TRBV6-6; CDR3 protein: CASKGGSNQPQHF; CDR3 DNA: TGTGCCAGCAAAGGGGGCAGCAATCAGCCCCAGCATTTT
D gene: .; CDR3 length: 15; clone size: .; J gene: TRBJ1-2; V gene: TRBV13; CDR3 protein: CASSLARRANYGYTF; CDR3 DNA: TGTGCCAGCAGCTTAGCGCGTAGAGCTAACTATGGCTACACCTTC
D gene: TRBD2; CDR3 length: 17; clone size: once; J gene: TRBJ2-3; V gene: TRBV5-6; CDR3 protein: CASSYRLAGGNTDTQYF; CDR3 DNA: TGTGCCAGCAGCTACCGACTAGCGGGAGGAAACACAGATACGCAGTATTTT
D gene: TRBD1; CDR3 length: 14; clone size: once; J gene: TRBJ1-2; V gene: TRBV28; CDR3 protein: CASSWQGAIIGYTF; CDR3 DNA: TGTGCCAGCAGTTGGCAGGGGGCTATTATTGGCTACACCTTC
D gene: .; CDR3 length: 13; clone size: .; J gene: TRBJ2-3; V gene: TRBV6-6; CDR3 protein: CASSKTSTDTQYF; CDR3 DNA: TGTGCCAGCAGCAAAACTAGCACAGATACGCAGTATTTT
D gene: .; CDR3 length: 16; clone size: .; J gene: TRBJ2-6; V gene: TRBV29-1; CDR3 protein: CSVVGDTTSGANVLTF; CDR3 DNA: TGCAGCGTTGTCGGGGACACCACCTCTGGGGCCAACGTCCTGACTTTC
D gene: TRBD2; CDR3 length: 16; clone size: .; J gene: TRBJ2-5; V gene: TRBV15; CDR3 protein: CATSRDSGSNRETQYF; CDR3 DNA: TGTGCCACCAGCAGAGATAGCGGGAGTAACCGAGAGACCCAGTACTTC
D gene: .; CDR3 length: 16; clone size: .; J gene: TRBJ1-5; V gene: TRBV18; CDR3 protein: CASSPPGGQRDQPQHF; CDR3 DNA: TGTGCCAGCTCACCCCCCGGGGGGCAGAGGGATCAGCCCCAGCATTTT
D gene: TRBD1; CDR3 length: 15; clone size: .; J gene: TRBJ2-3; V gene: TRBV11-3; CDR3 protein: CASSLGDRGADTQYF; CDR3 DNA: TGTGCCAGCAGCTTAGGGGACAGGGGAGCAGATACGCAGTATTTT
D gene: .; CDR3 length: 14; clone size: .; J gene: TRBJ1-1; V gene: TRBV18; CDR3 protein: CASSPGRGDTEAFF; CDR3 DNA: TGTGCCAGCTCACCAGGGAGGGGGGACACTGAAGCTTTCTTT
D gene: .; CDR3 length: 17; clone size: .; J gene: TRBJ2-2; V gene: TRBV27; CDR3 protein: CASSLDPAGTNTGELFF; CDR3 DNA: TGTGCCAGCAGTTTAGATCCAGCGGGTACTAACACCGGGGAGCTGTTTTTT
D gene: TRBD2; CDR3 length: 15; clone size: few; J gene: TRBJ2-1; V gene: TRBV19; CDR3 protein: CASSTGLAGYNEQFF; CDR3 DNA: TGTGCCAGTAGTACCGGACTAGCGGGATACAATGAGCAGTTCTTC
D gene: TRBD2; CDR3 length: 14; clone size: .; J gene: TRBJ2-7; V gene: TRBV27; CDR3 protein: CASSQLAGQQEQYF; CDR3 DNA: TGTGCCAGCAGTCAACTAGCGGGACAGCAGGAGCAGTACTTC
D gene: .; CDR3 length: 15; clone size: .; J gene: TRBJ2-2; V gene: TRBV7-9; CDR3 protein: CASSSKGAATGELFF; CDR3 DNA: TGTGCCAGCAGCTCTAAAGGGGCGGCCACCGGGGAGCTGTTTTTT
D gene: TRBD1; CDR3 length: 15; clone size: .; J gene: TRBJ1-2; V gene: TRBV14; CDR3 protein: CASSQDWTGLYGYTF; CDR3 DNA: TGTGCCAGCAGCCAAGACTGGACAGGGCTCTATGGCTACACCTTC
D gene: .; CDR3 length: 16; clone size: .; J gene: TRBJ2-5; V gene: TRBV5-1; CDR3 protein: CASSAPKQGHQETQYF; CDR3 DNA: TGCGCCAGCAGCGCCCCTAAACAGGGTCACCAAGAGACCCAGTACTTC
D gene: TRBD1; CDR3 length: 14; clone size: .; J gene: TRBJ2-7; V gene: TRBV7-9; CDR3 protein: CASSLGGTGNEQYF; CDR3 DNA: TGTGCCAGCAGCTTAGGAGGGACAGGGAACGAGCAGTACTTC
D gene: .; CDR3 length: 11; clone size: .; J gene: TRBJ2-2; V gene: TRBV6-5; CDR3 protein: CATSGTGELFF; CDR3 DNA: TGTGCCACCTCCGGGACCGGGGAGCTGTTTTTT
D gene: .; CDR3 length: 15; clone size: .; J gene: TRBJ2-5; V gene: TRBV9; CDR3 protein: CASSPPWGRGETQYF; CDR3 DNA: TGTGCCAGCAGCCCCCCCTGGGGGCGTGGGGAGACCCAGTACTTC
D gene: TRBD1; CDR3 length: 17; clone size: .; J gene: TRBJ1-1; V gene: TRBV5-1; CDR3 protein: CASSLVGQGLKNTEAFF; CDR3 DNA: TGCGCCAGCAGCTTGGTGGGACAGGGCTTGAAAAACACTGAAGCTTTCTTT
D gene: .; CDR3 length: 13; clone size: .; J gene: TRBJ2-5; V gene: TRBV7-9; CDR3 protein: CASSLPNQETQYF; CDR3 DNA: TGTGCCAGCAGCTTACCTAACCAAGAGACCCAGTACTTC
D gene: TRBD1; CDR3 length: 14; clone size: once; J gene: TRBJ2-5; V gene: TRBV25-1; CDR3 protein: CASSSTGGRETQYF; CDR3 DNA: TGTGCCAGCAGTTCGACAGGGGGCAGGGAGACCCAGTACTTC
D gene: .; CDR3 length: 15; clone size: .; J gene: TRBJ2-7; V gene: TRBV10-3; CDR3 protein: CAINTDSGGNYEQYF; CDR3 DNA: TGTGCCATCAACACTGACAGTGGCGGGAACTACGAGCAGTACTTC
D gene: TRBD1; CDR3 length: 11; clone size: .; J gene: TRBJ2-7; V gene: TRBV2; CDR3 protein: CATWDRDEQYF; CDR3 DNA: TGTGCCACCTGGGACAGGGACGAGCAGTACTTC
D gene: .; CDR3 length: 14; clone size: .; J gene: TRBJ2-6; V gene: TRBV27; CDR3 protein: CASSLRSGANVLTF; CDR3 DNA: TGTGCCAGCAGTTTGAGATCTGGGGCCAACGTCCTGACTTTC
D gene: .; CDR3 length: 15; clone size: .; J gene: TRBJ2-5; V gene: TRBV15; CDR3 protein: CATSKTTGWQETQYF; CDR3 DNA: TGTGCCACCAGCAAAACGACAGGTTGGCAAGAGACCCAGTACTTC
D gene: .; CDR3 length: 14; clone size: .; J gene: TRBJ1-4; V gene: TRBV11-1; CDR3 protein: CASSLMGSNEKLFF; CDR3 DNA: TGTGCCAGCAGCTTAATGGGGAGTAATGAAAAACTGTTTTTT